This T cell receptor beta chain came from a study of blood T cell repertoires in COVID-19. Germline CDR1 is SQVTM and CDR2 is ANQGSEA. The CDR3 is made up of 13 amino acids. Trimming removed 4 bases from V and 0 bases from J, with 6 bases in between. Sequencing used immunoSEQ multiplex PCR; TCRdb keeps in-frame clones, though not all of them. The sample contains 40,000 to 60,000 clones, under 70% of which appear only once. The sequencing sample was made of peripheral blood. The chain has TRBV29-1 and TRBJ2-2; D uncertain. The sequence was collected from a woman between 70 and 85 years old with acute or convalescent COVID-19. CDR3 coding DNA: TGCAGCGTTGTGACTCCGAACACCGGGGAGCTGTTTTTT. Its translation: CSVVTPNTGELFF.